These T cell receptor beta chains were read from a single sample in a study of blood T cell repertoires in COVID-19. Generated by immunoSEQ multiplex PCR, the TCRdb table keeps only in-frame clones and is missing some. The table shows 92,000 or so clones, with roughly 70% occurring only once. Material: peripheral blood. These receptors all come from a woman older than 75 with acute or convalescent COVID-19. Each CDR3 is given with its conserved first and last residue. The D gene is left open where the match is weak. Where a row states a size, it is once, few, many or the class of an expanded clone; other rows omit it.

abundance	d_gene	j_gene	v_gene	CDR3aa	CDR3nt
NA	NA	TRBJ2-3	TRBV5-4	CASSPRTSTDTQYF	TGTGCCAGCAGCCCGCGGACTAGCACAGATACGCAGTATTTT
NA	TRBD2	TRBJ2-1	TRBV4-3	CASSQDSSGGAWEQFF	TGCGCCAGCAGCCAAGATTCGAGCGGGGGGGCCTGGGAGCAGTTCTTC
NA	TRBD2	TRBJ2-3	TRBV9	CASSPHRLAGGHTQYF	TGTGCCAGCAGCCCACATCGACTAGCGGGGGGGCATACGCAGTATTTT
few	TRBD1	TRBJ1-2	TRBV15	CATSRATGEGYTF	TGTGCCACCAGCAGAGCGACAGGGGAGGGCTACACCTTC
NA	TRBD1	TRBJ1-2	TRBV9	CASSFTGGGYTF	TGTGCCAGCAGTTTTACAGGGGGTGGCTACACCTTC
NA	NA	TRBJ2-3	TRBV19	CASSMWLAGLISTDTQYF	TGTGCCAGTAGTATGTGGCTAGCCGGGTTAATAAGCACAGATACGCAGTATTTT
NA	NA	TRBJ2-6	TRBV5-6	CASSQDYTGANVLTF	TGTGCCAGCAGCCAGGATTACACTGGGGCCAACGTCCTGACTTTC
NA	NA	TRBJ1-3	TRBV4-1	CASSQDGRTAGNTIYF	TGCGCCAGCAGCCAAGATGGTAGGACAGCGGGAAACACCATATATTTT
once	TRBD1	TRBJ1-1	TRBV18	CASSPGTVNQNTEAFF	TGTGCCAGCTCACCCGGGACAGTGAATCAGAACACTGAAGCTTTCTTT
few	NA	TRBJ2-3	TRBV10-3	CAISVEGWTDTQYF	TGTGCCATCAGTGTGGAGGGGTGGACAGATACGCAGTATTTT
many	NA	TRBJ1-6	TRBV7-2	CASSLLGSPLHF	TGTGCCAGCAGCTTACTAGGCTCACCCCTCCACTTT
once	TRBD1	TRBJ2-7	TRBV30	CAWSVLRDSFYEQYF	TGTGCCTGGAGTGTTCTCCGGGACAGCTTCTACGAGCAGTACTTC
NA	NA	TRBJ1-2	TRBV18	CASSPSPDFNYGYTF	TGTGCCAGCTCACCCTCGCCAGACTTCAACTATGGCTACACCTTC
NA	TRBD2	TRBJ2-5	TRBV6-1	CASSALGGGREETQYF	TGTGCCAGCAGTGCCCTCGGGGGGGGGAGGGAAGAGACCCAGTACTTC
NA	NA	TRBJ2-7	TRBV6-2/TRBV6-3	CASSYEATYEQYF	TGTGCCAGCAGTTACGAGGCAACCTACGAGCAGTACTTC
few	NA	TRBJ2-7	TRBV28	CASSFTRGKRGIPAYEQYF	TGTGCCAGCAGTTTCACGCGGGGAAAAAGAGGGATTCCGGCTTACGAGCAGTACTTC
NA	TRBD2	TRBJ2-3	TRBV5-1	CASNLGLAGETQYF	TGCGCCAGCAACCTGGGACTAGCGGGAGAAACGCAGTATTTT
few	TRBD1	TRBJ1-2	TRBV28	CASLGQNYGYTF	TGTGCCAGCCTGGGACAGAACTATGGCTACACCTTC
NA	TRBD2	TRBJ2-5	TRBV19	CASRLAGETQYF	TGTGCCAGCCGACTAGCGGGAGAGACCCAGTACTTC
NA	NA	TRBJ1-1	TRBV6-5	CAARGAGWNTEAFF	TGTGCCGCGCGGGGGGCAGGATGGAACACTGAAGCTTTCTTT
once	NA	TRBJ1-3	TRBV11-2	CASSPQGFSGNTIYF	TGTGCCAGCAGCCCTCAGGGTTTCTCTGGAAACACCATATATTTT
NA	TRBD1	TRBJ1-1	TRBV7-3	CASSPMTSGQTMNTEAFF	TGTGCCAGCAGCCCCATGACCTCGGGACAGACGATGAACACTGAAGCTTTCTTT
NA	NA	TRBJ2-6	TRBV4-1	CASSRTGAGANVLTF	TGCGCCAGCAGCCGGACGGGGGCTGGGGCCAACGTCCTGACTTTC
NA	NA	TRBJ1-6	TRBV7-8	CASSLSRVVRGNSPLHF	TGTGCCAGCAGCTTATCACGCGTGGTACGCGGAAATTCACCCCTCCACTTT
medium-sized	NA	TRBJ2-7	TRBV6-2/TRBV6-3	CASSYSSGEQYF	TGTGCCAGCAGTTACTCGTCGGGGGAGCAGTACTTC
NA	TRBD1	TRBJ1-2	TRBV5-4	CASSLRGQGANGYTF	TGTGCCAGCAGCTTGCGGGGACAGGGGGCAAATGGCTACACCTTC
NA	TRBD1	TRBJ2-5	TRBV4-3	CASSPGQGMETQYF	TGCGCCAGCAGCCCGGGACAGGGGATGGAGACCCAGTACTTC
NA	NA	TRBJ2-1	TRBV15	CATSRGVGASEQFF	TGTGCCACCAGCAGAGGGGTAGGAGCGAGTGAGCAGTTCTTC
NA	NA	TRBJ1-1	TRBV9	CASSRSPGVGMNTEAFF	TGTGCCAGCAGCCGTAGTCCAGGGGTAGGGATGAACACTGAAGCTTTCTTT
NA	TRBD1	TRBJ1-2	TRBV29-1	CSALGTGGNYGYTF	TGCAGCGCACTAGGGACAGGGGGAAACTATGGCTACACCTTC
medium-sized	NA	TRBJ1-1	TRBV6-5	CASSYAGHTEAFF	TGTGCCAGCAGTTACGCGGGGCACACTGAAGCTTTCTTT
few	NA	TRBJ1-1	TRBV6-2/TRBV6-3	CASSPNTNTEAFF	TGTGCCAGCAGCCCTAACACGAACACTGAAGCTTTCTTT
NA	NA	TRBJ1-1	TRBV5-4	CASSLNRAGGWVAAFF	TGTGCCAGCAGCTTGAACAGGGCGGGAGGATGGGTCGCGGCTTTCTTT
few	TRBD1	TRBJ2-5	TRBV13	CASSYGQGETQYF	TGTGCCAGCAGCTACGGACAGGGGGAGACCCAGTACTTC
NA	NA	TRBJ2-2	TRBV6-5	CASRRQTGTGELFF	TGTGCCAGCAGGCGACAGACAGGAACCGGGGAGCTGTTTTTT
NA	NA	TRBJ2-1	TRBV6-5	CASSYSSDYNEQFF	TGTGCCAGCAGTTACTCGAGTGACTACAATGAGCAGTTCTTC
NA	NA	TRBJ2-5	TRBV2	CASRQGTETQYF	TGTGCCAGCAGGCAGGGAACGGAGACCCAGTACTTC
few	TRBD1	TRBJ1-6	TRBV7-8	CASSFSGGQGSPLHF	TGTGCCAGCAGCTTTTCCGGGGGACAGGGATCACCCCTCCACTTT
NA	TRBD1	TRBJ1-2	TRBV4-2	CASSQDLHRGNGYTF	TGTGCCAGCAGCCAAGATTTGCACAGGGGGAACGGCTACACCTTC
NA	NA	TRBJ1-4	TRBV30	CAWSVEAATNEKLFF	TGTGCCTGGAGTGTAGAGGCTGCAACTAATGAAAAACTGTTTTTT
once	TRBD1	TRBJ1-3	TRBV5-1	CASSPRTGSGNTIYF	TGCGCCAGCAGCCCTCGGACAGGCTCTGGAAACACCATATATTTT
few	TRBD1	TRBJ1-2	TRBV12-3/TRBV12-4	CASRPGQVGGYTF	TGTGCCAGCAGGCCGGGACAGGTGGGCGGCTACACCTTC
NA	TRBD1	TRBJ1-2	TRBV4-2	CASSPQTGNGYTF	TGTGCCAGCAGCCCACAGACAGGGAATGGCTACACCTTC
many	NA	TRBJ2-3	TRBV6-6	CASRRLASSTDTQYF	TGTGCCAGCAGGAGGCTAGCGTCAAGCACAGATACGCAGTATTTT
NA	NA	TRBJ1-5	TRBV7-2	CASSLADSSNQPQHF	TGTGCCAGCAGCTTAGCTGACAGTAGCAATCAGCCCCAGCATTTT
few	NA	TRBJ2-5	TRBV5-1	CASSRSVGQGGETQYF	TGCGCCAGCAGTCGTTCCGTGGGGCAGGGGGGAGAGACCCAGTACTTC
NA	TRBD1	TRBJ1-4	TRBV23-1	CASSSRRDRGEEKLFF	TGCGCCAGCTCTTCTCGTCGGGACAGGGGGGAGGAAAAACTGTTTTTT
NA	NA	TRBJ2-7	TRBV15	CATSRGSSSYEQYF	TGTGCCACCAGCAGAGGGTCGAGCTCCTACGAGCAGTACTTC
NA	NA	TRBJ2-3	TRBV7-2	CASSQYRDTQYF	TGTGCCAGCAGCCAATACCGGGATACGCAGTATTTT
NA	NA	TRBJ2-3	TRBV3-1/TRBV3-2	CASSLGGPADTQYF	TGTGCCAGCAGCCTAGGGGGTCCCGCAGATACGCAGTATTTT
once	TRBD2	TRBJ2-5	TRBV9	CASSVTSETGETQYF	TGTGCCAGCAGCGTAACTAGCGAAACTGGAGAGACCCAGTACTTC
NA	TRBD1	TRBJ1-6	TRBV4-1	CASSQAPLQGADSPLHF	TGCGCCAGCAGCCAAGCCCCTTTGCAGGGGGCAGATTCACCCCTCCACTTT
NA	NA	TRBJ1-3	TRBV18	CASFLSGQLSGNTIYF	TGTGCCAGCTTCCTTTCGGGACAACTCTCTGGAAACACCATATATTTT
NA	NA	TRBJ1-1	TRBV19	CASSINEVTEAFF	TGTGCCAGTAGTATAAATGAGGTCACTGAAGCTTTCTTT